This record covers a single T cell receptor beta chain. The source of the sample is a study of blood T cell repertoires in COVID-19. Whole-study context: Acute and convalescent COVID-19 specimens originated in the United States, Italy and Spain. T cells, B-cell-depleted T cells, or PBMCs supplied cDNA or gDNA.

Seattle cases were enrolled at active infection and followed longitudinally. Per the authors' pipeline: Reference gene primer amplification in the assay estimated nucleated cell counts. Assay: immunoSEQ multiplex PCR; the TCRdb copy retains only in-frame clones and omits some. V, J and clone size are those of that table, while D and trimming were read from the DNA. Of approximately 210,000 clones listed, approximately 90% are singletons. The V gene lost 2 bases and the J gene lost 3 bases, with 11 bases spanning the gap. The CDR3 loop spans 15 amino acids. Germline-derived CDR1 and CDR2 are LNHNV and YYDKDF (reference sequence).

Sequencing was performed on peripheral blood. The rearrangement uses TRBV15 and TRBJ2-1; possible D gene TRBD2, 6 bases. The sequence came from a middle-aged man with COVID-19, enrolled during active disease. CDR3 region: CATSRNRLVYNEQFF. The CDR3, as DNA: TGTGCCACCAGCAGAAATAGACTAGTCTACAATGAGCAGTTCTTC.